This T cell receptor beta chain was captured in a study of cytomegalovirus exposure and HLA in healthy donors. Across the study: Assignment to the Caucasian-associated ancestry cluster applied to around 76% of the 350 to 500 genotyped donors.

Comments on this clone: What it binds is not known.

PCR was performed using 60 Vbeta and 13 Jbeta primers. Profiling relied on immunoSEQ multiplex PCR, and the TCRdb table lists in-frame clones only, not all of them. The sample has some 95,000 clones, about four fifths seen once. The V end lost 8 bases, the J end lost 8 bases, and 16 bases lay between the germline ends. Germline assignment: CDR1 SGHDT and CDR2 YYEEEE. The CDR3 runs to 12 residues. Overall study results and limits: Associated with cytomegalovirus, according to the listing, were around 160 TCR beta chains. The authors later linked a missense DCLRE1C variant to TCR beta V- and J-gene trimming.

The TCR originated in a woman aged 40 to 50 in good health and CMV-seropositive. The V gene is TRBV5-6, the J gene TRBJ1-2; D might be TRBD1 (5 bases). Sequenced material: PBMCs. The CDR3 protein is CASRKDGGGYTF. The CDR3 coding sequence is TGTGCCAGTAGGAAAGACGGGGGAGGCTACACCTTC.